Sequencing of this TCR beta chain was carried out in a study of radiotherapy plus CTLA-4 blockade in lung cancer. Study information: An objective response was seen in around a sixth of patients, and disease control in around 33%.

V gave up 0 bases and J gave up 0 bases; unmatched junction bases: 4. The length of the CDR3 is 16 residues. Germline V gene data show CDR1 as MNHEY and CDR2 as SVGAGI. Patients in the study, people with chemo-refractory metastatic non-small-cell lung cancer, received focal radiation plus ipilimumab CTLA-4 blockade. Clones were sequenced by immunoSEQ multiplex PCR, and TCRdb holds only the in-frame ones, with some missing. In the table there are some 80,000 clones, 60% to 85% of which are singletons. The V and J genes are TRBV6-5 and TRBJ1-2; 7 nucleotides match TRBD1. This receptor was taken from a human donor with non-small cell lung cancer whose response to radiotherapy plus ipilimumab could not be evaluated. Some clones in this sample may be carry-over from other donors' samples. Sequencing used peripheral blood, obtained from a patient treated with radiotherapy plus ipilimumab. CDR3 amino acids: CASSYSWDSPNYGYTF. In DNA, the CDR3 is TGTGCCAGCAGTTACTCCTGGGACAGCCCTAACTATGGCTACACCTTC.